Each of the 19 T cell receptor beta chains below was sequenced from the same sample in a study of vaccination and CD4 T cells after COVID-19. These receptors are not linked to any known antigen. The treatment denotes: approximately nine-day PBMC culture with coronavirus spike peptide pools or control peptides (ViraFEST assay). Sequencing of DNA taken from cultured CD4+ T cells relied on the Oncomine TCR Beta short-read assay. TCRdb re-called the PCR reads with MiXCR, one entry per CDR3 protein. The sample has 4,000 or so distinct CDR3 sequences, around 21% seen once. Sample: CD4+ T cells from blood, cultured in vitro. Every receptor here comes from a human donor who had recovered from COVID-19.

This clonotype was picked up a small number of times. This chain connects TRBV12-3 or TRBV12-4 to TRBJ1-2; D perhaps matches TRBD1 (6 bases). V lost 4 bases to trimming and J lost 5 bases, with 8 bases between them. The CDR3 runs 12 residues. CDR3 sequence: CASSSGAYGYTF. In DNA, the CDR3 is TGTGCCAGCAGTTCAGGGGCATATGGCTACACCTTC.

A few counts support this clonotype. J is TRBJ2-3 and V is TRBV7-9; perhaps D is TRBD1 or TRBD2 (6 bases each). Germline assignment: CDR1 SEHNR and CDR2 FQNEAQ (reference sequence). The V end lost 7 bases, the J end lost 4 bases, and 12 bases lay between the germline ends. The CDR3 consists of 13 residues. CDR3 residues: CASNEGGPDTQYF. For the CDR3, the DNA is TGTGCCAGCAACGAGGGGGGCCCAGATACGCAGTATTTT.

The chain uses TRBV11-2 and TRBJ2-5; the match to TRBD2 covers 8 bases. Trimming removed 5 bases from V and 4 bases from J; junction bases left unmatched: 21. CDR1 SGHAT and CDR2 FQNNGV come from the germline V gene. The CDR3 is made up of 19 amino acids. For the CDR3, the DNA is TGTGCCAGCAGCCCCTCCGGGAAGGTGGAGCGGGGGATGGGAGAGACCCAGTACTTC. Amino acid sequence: CASSPSGKVERGMGETQYF.

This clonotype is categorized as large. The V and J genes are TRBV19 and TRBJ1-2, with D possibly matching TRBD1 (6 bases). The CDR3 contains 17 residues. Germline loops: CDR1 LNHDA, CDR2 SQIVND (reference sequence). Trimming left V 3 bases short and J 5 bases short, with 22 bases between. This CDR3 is CASSMSTLQGRFYGYTF. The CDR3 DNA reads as TGTGCCAGTAGTATGAGTACCCTCCAGGGGCGTTTTTATGGCTACACCTTC.

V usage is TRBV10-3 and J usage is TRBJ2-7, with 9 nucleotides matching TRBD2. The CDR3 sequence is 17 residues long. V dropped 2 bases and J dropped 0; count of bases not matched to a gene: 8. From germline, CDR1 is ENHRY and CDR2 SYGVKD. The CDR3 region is CAISEVLAGPRSYEQYF. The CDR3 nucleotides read TGTGCCATCAGTGAGGTGCTAGCGGGGCCTCGCTCCTACGAGCAGTACTTC.

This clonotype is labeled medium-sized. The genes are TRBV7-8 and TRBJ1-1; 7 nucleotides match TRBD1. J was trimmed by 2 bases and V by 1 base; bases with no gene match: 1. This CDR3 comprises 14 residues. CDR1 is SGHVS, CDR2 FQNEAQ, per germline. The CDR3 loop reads CASSLGQGNTEAFF. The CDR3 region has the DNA TGTGCCAGCAGCTTAGGACAGGGCAACACTGAAGCTTTCTTT.

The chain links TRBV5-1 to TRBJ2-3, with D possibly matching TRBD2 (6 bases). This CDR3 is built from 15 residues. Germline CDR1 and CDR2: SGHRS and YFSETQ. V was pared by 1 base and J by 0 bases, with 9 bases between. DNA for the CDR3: TGCGCCAGCAGCTTGAGTAGCGGTAGCACAGATACGCAGTATTTT. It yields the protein CASSLSSGSTDTQYF. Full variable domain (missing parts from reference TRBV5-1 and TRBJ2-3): KAGVTQTPRYLIKTRGQQVTLSCSPISGHRSVSWYQQTPGQGLQFLFEYFSETQRNKGNFPGRFSGRQFSNSRSEMNVSTLELGDSALYLCASSLSSGSTDTQYFGPGTRLTVL.

The CDR3 loop reads CASSLAWDRDYGYTF. The CDR3 region has the DNA TGTGCCAGCAGCTTAGCGTGGGACAGGGACTATGGCTACACCTTC. The J gene is TRBJ1-2, the V gene TRBV7-8, with 9 bases fitting TRBD1. The CDR3 is 15 residues long. Germline CDR1 reads SGHVS; CDR2 reads FQNEAQ. The V gene end was trimmed by 0 bases and the J gene end by 3 bases; junction bases not matched to a gene: 2.

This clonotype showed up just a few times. CDR3 amino acids: CASGVPGLRGGELFF. The CDR3 DNA is TGTGCCAGCGGGGTCCCCGGCCTCCGGGGCGGGGAGCTGTTTTTT. The chain employs TRBV25-1 and TRBJ2-2; tentative D call: TRBD2 (5 bases). Germline CDR1 reads MGHDK; CDR2 reads SYGVNS. The germline V and J ends were trimmed by 8 bases and 7 bases, with 20 bases remaining between them. The CDR3 sequence is 15 residues long.

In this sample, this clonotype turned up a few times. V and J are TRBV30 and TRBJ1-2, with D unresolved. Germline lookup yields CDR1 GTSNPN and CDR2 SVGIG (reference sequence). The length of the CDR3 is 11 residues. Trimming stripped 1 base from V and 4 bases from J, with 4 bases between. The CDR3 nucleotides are TGTGCCTGGAGTGAGTCCTATGGCTACACCTTC. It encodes CAWSESYGYTF.

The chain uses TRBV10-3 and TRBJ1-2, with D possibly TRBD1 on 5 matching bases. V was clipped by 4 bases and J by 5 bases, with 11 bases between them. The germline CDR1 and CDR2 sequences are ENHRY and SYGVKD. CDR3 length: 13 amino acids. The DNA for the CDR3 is TGTGCCATCAGTGTAGGGACGGAGTATGGCTACACCTTC. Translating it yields CAISVGTEYGYTF.

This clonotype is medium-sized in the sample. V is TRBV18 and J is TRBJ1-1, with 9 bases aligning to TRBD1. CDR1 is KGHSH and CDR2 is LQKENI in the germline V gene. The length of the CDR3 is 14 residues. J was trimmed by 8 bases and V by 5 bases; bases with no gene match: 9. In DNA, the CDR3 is TGTGCCAGCTCATCCGGGACAGGGTCGGTGGAAGCTTTCTTT. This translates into CASSSGTGSVEAFF. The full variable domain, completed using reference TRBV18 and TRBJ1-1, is NAGVMQNPRHLVRRRGQEARLRCSPMKGHSHVYWYRQLPEEGLKFMVYLQKENIIDESGMPKERFSAEFPKEGPSILRIQQVVRGDSAAYFCASSSGTGSVEAFFGQGTRLTVV.

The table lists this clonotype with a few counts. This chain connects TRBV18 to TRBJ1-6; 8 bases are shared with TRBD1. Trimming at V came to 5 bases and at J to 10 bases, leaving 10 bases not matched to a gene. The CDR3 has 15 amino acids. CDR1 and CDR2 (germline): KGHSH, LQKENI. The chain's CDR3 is CASSERQGIHSPLHF. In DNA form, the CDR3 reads TGTGCCAGCTCAGAAAGACAGGGGATTCACTCACCCCTCCACTTT.

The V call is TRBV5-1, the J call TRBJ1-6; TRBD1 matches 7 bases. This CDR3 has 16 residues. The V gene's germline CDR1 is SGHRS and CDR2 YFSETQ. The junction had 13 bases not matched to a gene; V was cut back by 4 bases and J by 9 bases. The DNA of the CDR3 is TGCGCCAGCAGCCTTAGGCGCACAGGGGCGGGTTCACCCCTCCACTTT. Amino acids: CASSLRRTGAGSPLHF.

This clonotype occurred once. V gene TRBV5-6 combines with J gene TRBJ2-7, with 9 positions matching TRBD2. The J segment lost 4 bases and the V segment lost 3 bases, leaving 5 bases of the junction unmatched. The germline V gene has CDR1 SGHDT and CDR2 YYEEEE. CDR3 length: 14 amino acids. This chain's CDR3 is CASSSRRGGYEQYF. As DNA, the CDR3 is TGTGCCAGCAGCTCTCGGCGGGGGGGTTACGAGCAGTACTTC.

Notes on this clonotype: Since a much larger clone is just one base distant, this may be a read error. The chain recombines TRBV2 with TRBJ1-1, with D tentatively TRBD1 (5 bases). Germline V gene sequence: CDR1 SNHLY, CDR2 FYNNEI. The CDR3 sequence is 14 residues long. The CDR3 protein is CASSDELSGTAAFF. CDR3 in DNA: TGTGCCAGCAGTGATGAACTCTCAGGGACTGCAGCTTTCTTT.

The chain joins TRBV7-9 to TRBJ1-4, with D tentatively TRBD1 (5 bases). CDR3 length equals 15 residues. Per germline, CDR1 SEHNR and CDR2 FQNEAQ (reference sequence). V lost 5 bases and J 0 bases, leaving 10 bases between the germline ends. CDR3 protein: CASSQQAATNEKLFF. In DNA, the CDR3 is TGTGCCAGCAGCCAACAGGCTGCAACTAATGAAAAACTGTTTTTT.

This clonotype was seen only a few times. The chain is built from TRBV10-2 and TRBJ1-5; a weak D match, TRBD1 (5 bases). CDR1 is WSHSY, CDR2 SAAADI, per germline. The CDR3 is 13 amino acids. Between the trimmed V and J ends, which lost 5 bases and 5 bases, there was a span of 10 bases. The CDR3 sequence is CASSRTSDQPQHF. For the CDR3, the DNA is TGCGCCAGCAGTCGGACATCCGATCAGCCCCAGCATTTT.

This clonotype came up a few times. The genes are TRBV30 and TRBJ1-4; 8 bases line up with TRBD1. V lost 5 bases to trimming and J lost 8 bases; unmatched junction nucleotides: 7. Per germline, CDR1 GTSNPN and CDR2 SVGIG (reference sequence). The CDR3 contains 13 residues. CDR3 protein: CAWDPGQEEKLFF. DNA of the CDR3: TGTGCCTGGGATCCGGGACAGGAGGAAAAACTGTTTTTT.